This TCR beta chain was found in a study of regulatory T cells in long-lasting Graves disease. The study's findings and limits: Under persistent disease, TRBV28, TRBJ1-2 and TRBJ2-5 were used preferentially.

In this sample, this clonotype turned up many times. The antigen remains unidentified. iRepertoire HTBI primers and Arm-PCR of CDR3 regions built TCR beta libraries. TCRdb used MiXCR to reprocess the multiplex PCR reads, holding one entry per CDR3 protein. The sample yields hundreds of thousands of distinct CDR3 sequences, 16% seen once. The time point was: newly diagnosed GD, antithyroid drugs for less than 3 months. Construction of the TCR library relied on RNA isolated from PBMCs. The CDR3 is 12 amino acids. Trimming took 2 bases from V and 4 from J, leaving 3 bases between them. The sample was also reused in another study, on T cells in Graves' hyperthyroidism and ophthalmopathy.

Here the sequenced sample was peripheral blood mononuclear cells (PBMCs), taken at new diagnosis, from a patient treated with antithyroid drugs. The TCR originated in a woman aged 30 to 39 with Graves disease. The V gene is TRBV12-3 or TRBV12-4, the J gene TRBJ1-3, with D unresolved. The CDR3 sequence is CASSLKGNTIYF. For the CDR3, the DNA is TGTGCCAGCAGTTTAAAGGGAAACACCATATATTTT.